The sequence of this TCR beta chain was determined in a study of response to subunit inactivated influenza vaccine. Regarding the study as a whole: That few new T cells are recruited by each seasonal influenza vaccination was the authors' suggestion.

This clonotype was recorded a few times. Its antigen remains unidentified. Trimming took off 5 bases at V and 3 bases at J, with 13 bases between the two ends. Germline lookup yields CDR1 SEHNR and CDR2 FQNEAQ (reference sequence). There are 15 residues in the CDR3. Via MiXCR, TCRdb re-called the RT-PCR reads, giving one row per CDR3 protein. The sample holds approximately 490,000 distinct CDR3 sequences, around 7.9% seen once. The origin of this receptor is a man aged 50-75 years who received an inactivated influenza vaccine. This chain joins TRBV7-9 and TRBJ2-2; unclear D gene. Sequenced here: PBMCs from blood, sampled less than 30 months after vaccination. CDR3 bases: TGTGCCAGCAGCGACCTAGTAGTCGACACCGGGGAGCTGTTTTTT. Translated: CASSDLVVDTGELFF.